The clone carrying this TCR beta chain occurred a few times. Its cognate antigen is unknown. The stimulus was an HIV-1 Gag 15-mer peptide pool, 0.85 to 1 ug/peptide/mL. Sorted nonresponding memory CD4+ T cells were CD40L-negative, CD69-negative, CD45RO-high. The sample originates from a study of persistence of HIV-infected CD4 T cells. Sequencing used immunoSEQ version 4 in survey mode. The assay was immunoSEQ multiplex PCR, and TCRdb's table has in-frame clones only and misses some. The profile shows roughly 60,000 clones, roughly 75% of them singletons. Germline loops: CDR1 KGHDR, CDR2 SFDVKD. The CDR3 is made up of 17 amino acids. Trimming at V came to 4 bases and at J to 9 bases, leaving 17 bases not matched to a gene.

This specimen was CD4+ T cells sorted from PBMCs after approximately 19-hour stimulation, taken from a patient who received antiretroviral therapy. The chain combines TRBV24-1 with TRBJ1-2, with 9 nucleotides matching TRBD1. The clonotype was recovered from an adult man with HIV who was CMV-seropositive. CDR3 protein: CATSDRATGGRVVSYTF. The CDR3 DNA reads TGTGCCACCAGTGACCGGGCCACAGGGGGCAGAGTGGTGAGCTACACCTTC.